This TCR beta chain emerged from a study of spatial heterogeneity in lung cancer. Overall study context: When available, follow-up PBMC samples taken a median of roughly two years after resection were sequenced. More beta-chain than alpha-chain sequences were consistently detected.

Time point specified: blood at routine non-recurrence follow-up after resection. Each molecule of TCR cDNA was tagged with one unique molecular identifier. Each CDR3 protein is one row after TCRdb ran MiXCR on the 5' RACE reads. Altogether 60,000 to 85,000 distinct CDR3 sequences are present, roughly 8.9% being singletons, with the ten largest covering roughly 1.9%. The CDR3 is 14 amino acids. CDR1 and CDR2 from the germline V gene are MDHEN and SYDVKM. Losses at the gene ends were 10 bases for V and 5 bases for J; bases not matched to a gene: 11. Study findings and constraints: Relative to follow-up, resection was when ubiquitous expanded tumor TCRs appeared more in blood.

This clonotype was seen ten or more times. Its cognate antigen is unknown. The specimen comprised PBMCs, sampled at follow-up. The chain combines TRBV28 with TRBJ2-5; 9 bases align to TRBD2. The TCR was taken from a female donor with early-stage non-small cell lung cancer. The CDR3 loop is CAICSGRQYETQYF. The CDR3 DNA reads TGTGCCATCTGTAGCGGGAGACAATACGAGACCCAGTACTTC.